The sequence of this TCR beta chain was determined in a study of graft-versus-host responses after intestinal transplantation. Regarding the study as a whole: The marrow of recipients harbored GvH clones, and ileum or blood showed some of them first.

As regards this clone: Its cognate antigen is unknown.

CDR3 size: 12 residues. Germline values: CDR1 MDHEN, CDR2 SYDVKM. The V end was cut by 5 bases, the J end by 3 bases, with 8 bases between. Produced via immunoSEQ multiplex PCR; TCRdb's table is partial and in-frame only. The sample yields 90,000 to 150,000 clones, 85% to 95% seen once. Sequencing used unstimulated CD8+ T cells sorted from spleen or lymph node cells, obtained before intestinal transplant. This chain joins TRBV28 and TRBJ2-7; D not resolved. This TCR was recovered from a human donor who received an intestinal transplant. The CDR3 sequence: CASSDTLYEQYF. Here the CDR3 DNA reads TGTGCCAGCAGTGACACTCTCTACGAGCAGTACTTC. The full variable domain, completed using reference TRBV28 and TRBJ2-7, is DVKVTQSSRYLVKRTGEKVFLECVQDMDHENMFWYRQDPGLGLRLIYFSYDVKMKEKGDIPEGYSVSREKKERFSLILESASTNQTSMYLCASSDTLYEQYFGPGTRLTVT.